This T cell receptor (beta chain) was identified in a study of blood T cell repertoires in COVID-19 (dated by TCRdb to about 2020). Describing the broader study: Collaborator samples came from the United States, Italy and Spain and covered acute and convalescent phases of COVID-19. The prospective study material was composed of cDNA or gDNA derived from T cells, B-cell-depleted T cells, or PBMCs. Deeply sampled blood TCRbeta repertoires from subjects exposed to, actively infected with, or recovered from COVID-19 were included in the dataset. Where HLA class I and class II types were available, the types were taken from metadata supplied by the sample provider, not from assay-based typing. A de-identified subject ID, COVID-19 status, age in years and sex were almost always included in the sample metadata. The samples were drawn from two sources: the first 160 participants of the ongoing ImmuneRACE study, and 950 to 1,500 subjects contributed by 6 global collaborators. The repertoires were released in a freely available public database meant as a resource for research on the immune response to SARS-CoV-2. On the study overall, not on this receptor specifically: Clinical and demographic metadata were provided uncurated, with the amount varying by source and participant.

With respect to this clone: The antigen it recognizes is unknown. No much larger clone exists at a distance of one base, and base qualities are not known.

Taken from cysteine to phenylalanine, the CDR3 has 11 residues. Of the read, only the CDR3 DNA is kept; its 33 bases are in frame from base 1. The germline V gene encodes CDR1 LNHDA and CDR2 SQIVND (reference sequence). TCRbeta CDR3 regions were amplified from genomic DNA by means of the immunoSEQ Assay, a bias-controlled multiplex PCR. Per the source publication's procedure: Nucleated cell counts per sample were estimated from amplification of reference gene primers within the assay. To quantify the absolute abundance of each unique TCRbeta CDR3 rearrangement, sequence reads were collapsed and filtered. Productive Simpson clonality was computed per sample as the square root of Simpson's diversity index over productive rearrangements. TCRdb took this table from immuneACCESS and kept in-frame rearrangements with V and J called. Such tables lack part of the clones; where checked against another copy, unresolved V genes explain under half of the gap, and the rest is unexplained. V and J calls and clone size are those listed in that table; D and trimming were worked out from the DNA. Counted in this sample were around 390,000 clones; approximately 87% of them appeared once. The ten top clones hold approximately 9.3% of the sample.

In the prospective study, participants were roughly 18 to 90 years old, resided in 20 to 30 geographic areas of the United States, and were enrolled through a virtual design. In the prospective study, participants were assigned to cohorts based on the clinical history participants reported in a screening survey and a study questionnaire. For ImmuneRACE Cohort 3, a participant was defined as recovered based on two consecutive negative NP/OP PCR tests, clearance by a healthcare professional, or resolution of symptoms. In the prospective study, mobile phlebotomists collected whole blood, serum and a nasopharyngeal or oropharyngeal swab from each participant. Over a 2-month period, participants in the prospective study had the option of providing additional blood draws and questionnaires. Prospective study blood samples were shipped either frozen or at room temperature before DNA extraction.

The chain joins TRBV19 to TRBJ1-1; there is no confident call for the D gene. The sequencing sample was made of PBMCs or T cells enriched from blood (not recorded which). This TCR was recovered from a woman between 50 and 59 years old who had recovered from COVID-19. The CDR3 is CASQGGTEAFF. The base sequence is TGTGCGAGCCAAGGAGGGACTGAAGCTTTCTTT.